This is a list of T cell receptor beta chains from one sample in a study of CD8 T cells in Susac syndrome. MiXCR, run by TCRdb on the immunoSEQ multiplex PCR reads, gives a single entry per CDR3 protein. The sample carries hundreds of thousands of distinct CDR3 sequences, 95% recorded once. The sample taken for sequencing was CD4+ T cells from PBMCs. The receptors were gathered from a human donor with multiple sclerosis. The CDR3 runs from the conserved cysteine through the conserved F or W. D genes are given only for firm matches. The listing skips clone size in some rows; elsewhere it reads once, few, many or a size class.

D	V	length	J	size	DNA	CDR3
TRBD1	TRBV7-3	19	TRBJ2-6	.	TGTGCCAGCAGCTTACCGGGGACAGGGGGCAAAGCTGGGGCCAACGTCCTGACTTTC	CASSLPGTGGKAGANVLTF
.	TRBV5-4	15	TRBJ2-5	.	TGTGCCAGCAGCTTGCCCACAGGGAGTGGAGAGACCCAGTACTTC	CASSLPTGSGETQYF
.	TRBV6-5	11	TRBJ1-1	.	TGTGCCAGCACTCAGGGCGCTGAAGCTTTCTTT	CASTQGAEAFF
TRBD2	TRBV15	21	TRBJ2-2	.	TGTGCCACCAGCAGAGATTATGCGGTGCTAGCGGGGGGGCGAGGCACCGGGGAGCTGTTTTTT	CATSRDYAVLAGGRGTGELFF
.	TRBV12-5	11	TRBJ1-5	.	TGCGTCAGGGGTAGCAATCAGCCCCAGCATTTT	CVRGSNQPQHF
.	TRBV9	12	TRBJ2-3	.	TGTGCCAGCAGCGAGCACACAGATACGCAGTATTTT	CASSEHTDTQYF
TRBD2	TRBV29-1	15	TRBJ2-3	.	TGCAGCGTCCGGACTAGCGGGGGAGTAGCAGATACGCAGTATTTT	CSVRTSGGVADTQYF
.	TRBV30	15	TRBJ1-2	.	TGTGCCTGGAGTGTACATCAGCGAATGGTCTATGGCTACACCTTC	CAWSVHQRMVYGYTF
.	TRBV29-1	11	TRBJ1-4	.	TGCAGCGCGACCACTAATGAAAAACTGTTTTTT	CSATTNEKLFF
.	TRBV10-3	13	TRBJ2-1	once	TGTGCCATCACCTCGGGCCTGGAAGGTGAGCAGTTCTTC	CAITSGLEGEQFF
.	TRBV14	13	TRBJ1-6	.	TGTGCCAGCAGCCTATCAGGGAGTTCACCCCTCCACTTT	CASSLSGSSPLHF
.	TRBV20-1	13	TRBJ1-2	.	TGCAGTGCTAGGGCGGGGGGAGACTATGGCTACACCTTC	CSARAGGDYGYTF
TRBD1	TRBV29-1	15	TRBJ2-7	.	TGCAGCGTTGAAGAGGTACAGGGGAGCTCCTACGAGCAGTACTTC	CSVEEVQGSSYEQYF
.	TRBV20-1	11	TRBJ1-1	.	TGCAGGGGGGTGGGTGGCACTGAAGCTTTCTTT	CRGVGGTEAFF
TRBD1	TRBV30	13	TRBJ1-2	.	TGTGCCTGGAGTGAGGACAGGGAGTATGGCTACACCTTC	CAWSEDREYGYTF
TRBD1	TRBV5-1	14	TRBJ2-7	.	TGCGCCAGCAGCTGGGGACAGGCCTCCTACGAGCAGTACTTC	CASSWGQASYEQYF
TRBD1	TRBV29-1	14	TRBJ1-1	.	TGCAGCGTCCGCGCCGGGACAGCGAACACTGAAGCTTTCTTT	CSVRAGTANTEAFF
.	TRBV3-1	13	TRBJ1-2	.	TGTGCCAGCAGCCAGATTGGGGCGCAAGGCTACACCTTC	CASSQIGAQGYTF
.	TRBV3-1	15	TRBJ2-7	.	TGTGCCAGCAGCCAAGAGGGAACGGTGGGCTACGAGCAGTACTTC	CASSQEGTVGYEQYF
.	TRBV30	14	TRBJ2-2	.	TGTGCCTGTCCAGGGGCTTTCGACACCGGGGAGCTGTTTTTT	CACPGAFDTGELFF
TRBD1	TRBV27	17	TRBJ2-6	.	TGTGCCAGCAGTCGGATCACAGGGGGTCGTGGGGCCAACGTCCTGACTTTC	CASSRITGGRGANVLTF
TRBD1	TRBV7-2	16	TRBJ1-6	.	TGTGCCAGCAGCCCAGGAGGACAGGGATTAGGGTCACCCCTCCACTTT	CASSPGGQGLGSPLHF
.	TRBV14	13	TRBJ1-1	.	TGTGCCAGCAGCCAAGATCATGGGGCCGGAGCTTTCTTT	CASSQDHGAGAFF
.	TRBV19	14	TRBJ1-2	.	TGTGCCAGTAGTAACCCGGGGCAGGTGGCTGGCTACACCTTC	CASSNPGQVAGYTF
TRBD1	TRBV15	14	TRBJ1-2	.	TGTGCCACCAGTCCCGACAGGGGGCTAGGCGGCTACACCTTC	CATSPDRGLGGYTF
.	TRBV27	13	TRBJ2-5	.	TGTGCCAGCGGCGGGGACTGGGGAGAGACCCAGTACTTC	CASGGDWGETQYF
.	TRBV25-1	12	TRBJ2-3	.	TGTGCCAGCAGTTCGGGGCTCGATACGCAGTATTTT	CASSSGLDTQYF
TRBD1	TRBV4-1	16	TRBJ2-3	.	TGCGCCAGCAGCCTCGGACAGGGGCCATCCGGAGATACGCAGTATTTT	CASSLGQGPSGDTQYF
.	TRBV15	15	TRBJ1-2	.	TGTGCCACCAGCAGAGATCGGAGCTGGGGGGCAGGCTACACCTTC	CATSRDRSWGAGYTF
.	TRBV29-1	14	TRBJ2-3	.	TGCAGCTTAGCTTCCAGGGGTAGCACAGATACGCAGTATTTT	CSLASRGSTDTQYF
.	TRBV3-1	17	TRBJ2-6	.	TGTGCCAGCAGCCTTGGCCAGGGCATCTCTGGGGCCAACGTCCTGACTTTC	CASSLGQGISGANVLTF
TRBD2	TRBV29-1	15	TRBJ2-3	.	TGCAGCGTATCACTAGCGGGGACCCCCACAGATACGCAGTATTTT	CSVSLAGTPTDTQYF
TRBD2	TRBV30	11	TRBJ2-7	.	TGTGCCTGGACGGGGGGCTACGAGCAGTACTTC	CAWTGGYEQYF
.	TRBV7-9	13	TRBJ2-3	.	TGTGCCAGCAGCAACAGCCGCACAGATACGCAGTATTTT	CASSNSRTDTQYF
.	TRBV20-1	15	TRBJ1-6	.	TGCAGTGCTAGGGGGGACGTGGTACCTTTATCACCCCTCCACTTT	CSARGDVVPLSPLHF
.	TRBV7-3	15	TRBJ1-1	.	TGTGCCAGCAGCTTGGGCGGACGGATGAACACTGAAGCTTTCTTT	CASSLGGRMNTEAFF
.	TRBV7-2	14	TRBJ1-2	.	TGTGCCAGCAGTTCCCCGGTCCGGAGGAATGGCTACACCTTC	CASSSPVRRNGYTF
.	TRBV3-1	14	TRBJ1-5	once	TGTGCCAGCAGCAGCGGTTATAGCAATCAGCCCCAGCATTTT	CASSSGYSNQPQHF
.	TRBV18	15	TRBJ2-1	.	TGTGCCAGCTCACTCCAACCCGGGACGTACAATGAGCAGTTCTTC	CASSLQPGTYNEQFF
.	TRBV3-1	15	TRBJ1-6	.	TGTGCCAGCAGCCCTTTCGACGGCGTTAATTCACCCCTCCACTTT	CASSPFDGVNSPLHF
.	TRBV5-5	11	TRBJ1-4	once	TGTGCCAGCAGCTTTGAGGAAAAACTGTTTTTT	CASSFEEKLFF